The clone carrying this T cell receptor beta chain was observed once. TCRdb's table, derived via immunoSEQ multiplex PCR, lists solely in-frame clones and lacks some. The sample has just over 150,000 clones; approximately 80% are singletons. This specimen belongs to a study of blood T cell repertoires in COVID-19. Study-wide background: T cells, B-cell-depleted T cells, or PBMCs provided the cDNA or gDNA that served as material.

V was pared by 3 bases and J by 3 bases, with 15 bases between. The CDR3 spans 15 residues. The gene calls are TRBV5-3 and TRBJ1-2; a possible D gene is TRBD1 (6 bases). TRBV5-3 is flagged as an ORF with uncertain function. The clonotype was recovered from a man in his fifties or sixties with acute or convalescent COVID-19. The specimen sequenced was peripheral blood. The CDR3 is CARSYIDRRDYGYTF. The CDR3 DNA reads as TGTGCCAGAAGCTACATAGACAGGAGAGACTATGGCTACACCTTC.